This T cell receptor (beta chain) was retrieved from a study of T cells after yellow fever vaccination (dated by TCRdb to between 2018 and 2021). As for the study more broadly: The SMART-Seq v4 Ultra Low Input RNA kit was used to prepare libraries from fractions with low cell numbers. To track T-cell clones before and after primary and booster YFV17D yellow fever vaccination, bulk TCR alpha and beta repertoires were sequenced longitudinally. Two healthy male donors, one aged 18 to 30 and one aged 30 to 39 years, were included in the cohort. Blood was drawn at multiple timepoints before and after primary and secondary immunization, with bulk PBMC replicates and cell subsets isolated.

This clonotype was counted only a few times. The antigen this receptor binds is unknown. Per-base qualities were not stored, and no clone one base away is much larger. The study at large found these results: After the booster, most clones that had expanded after primary vaccination were detected again (almost 97% of CD4 and 88% of CD8), suggesting broad maintenance of memory. FACS-sorted repertoires could contain abundant contaminating clonotypes from the bulk population, so computational filtering was required. Only a couple of donors were included in the study, so the extent to which the findings can be generalized is limited. The secondary T-cell response was found to be weaker but faster than the primary response, with a peak reached on day 5 rather than on day 15. A small fraction of clonotypes appeared in both the CD4 and CD8 compartments, likely as a result of convergent recombination.

This specimen's treatment or condition label, interpreted: live attenuated yellow fever vaccine strain. Two biological replicates of bulk PBMCs were collected at each blood-draw timepoint. A standard Ficoll-Paque protocol was used to isolate PBMCs from peripheral blood. TriZol was used to extract RNA from bulk PBMCs, from CD4 and CD8 fractions, and from dextramer-positive and dextramer-negative fractions. The CDR3 runs 16 amino acids, cysteine and phenylalanine included. The only DNA kept is the CDR3, 48 bases in frame from the first base. After removal of 4 bases from V and 5 bases from J, the junction retains 6 bases not matched to a gene. Via the germline V gene (reference sequence), CDR1 is SGHNT and CDR2 YYREEE. Sequencing took place on an Illumina NovaSeq 6000. Synthesis of TCR cDNA relied on 5'RACE template switching, a step that introduced a universal primer site along with unique molecular identifiers. Priming for cDNA synthesis came from both the TCR alpha and TCR beta constant segments. Two PCR steps were used to amplify libraries, with sample barcodes and sequencing adapters being added in the second step. Libraries were sequenced on Illumina HiSeq 2500 (2x100 bp) or NovaSeq (2x150 bp). The authors' pipeline ran thus. Demultiplexing of reads and collapsing into UMI consensus sequences were performed with MIGEC, and V(D)J alignment was carried out with MiXCR. Vaccine-responding clonotypes were identified with edgeR using replicate PBMC samples, with FDR below 0.01 and a log2 fold change above 5 up to day 15 being required. CD4 or CD8 identity was assigned to each bulk clonotype according to whether the clonotype was present at higher abundance in the sequenced CD4 repertoire or the sequenced CD8 repertoire. TCRdb cleaned the public reads at Q25 with fastp, built clones with MiXCR and kept in-frame beta chains. Rows matching on CDR3 protein sequence are summarized as one entry with the most common DNA and genes. The V and J calls follow TCRdb's processing rather than the paper's. A total of hundreds of thousands of distinct CDR3 sequences appear in this sample, 3.6% of them only once. The top ten clonotypes cover roughly a quarter of the sample.

The sample in question was PBMCs, obtained on the day of the yellow fever booster vaccination. The chain couples TRBV5-4 to TRBJ2-3; the central 14 bases match TRBD2. The source is a man in his late teens or twenties who received the YFV17D yellow fever vaccine. The DNA sequence is TGTGCCAGCAGCACGACTAGCGGGGGGGTAGTAGATACGCAGTATTTT. It is translated as CASSTTSGGVVDTQYF.